This T cell receptor (beta chain) originates from a study of vaccination and CD4 T cells after COVID-19. Study results and caveats: 304 of 307 vaccine-specific clones from convalescent patients were spike mono-reactive.

Sequencing of DNA taken from cultured CD4+ T cells relied on the Oncomine TCR Beta short-read assay. TCRdb re-derived calls from the PCR reads in MiXCR, one entry per CDR3 protein. Among 10,000 or so distinct CDR3 sequences listed, roughly 60% were seen once. Note on this clonotype: What it recognizes is unknown.

Specified treatment: roughly 10-day PBMC culture with coronavirus spike peptide pools or control peptides (ViraFEST assay). Ahead of the COVID-19 pandemic (2011-2018), the CD4+ T cells of the unexposed donor were collected. This TCR was recovered from a human donor in good health. Sequenced sample: CD4+ T cells from blood, cultured in vitro.

The CDR3 coding sequence is TGTGCTCTCAGAGGCAGCTTGGGGGGCTACACCTTC. Protein: CALRGSLGGYTF. V is TRBV28 and J is TRBJ1-2, with D unclear. Looked up from germline, CDR1 is MDHEN and CDR2 is SYDVKM. The CDR3 has 12 residues.